The present T cell receptor beta chain was sequenced within a study of CD8 T cells in ankylosing spondylitis. Broader study findings: Previously reported in reactive arthritis synovial fluid and blood were some of the motif variants. What seemed typical of ankylosing spondylitis blood was a TCR beta motif built from about 8 highly homologous variants.

This clonotype was picked up many times. Its antigen remains unknown. V shed 2 bases and J shed 7 bases, with 16 bases lying between them. From germline, CDR1 is SGHDT and CDR2 YYEEEE. This CDR3 has 15 amino acids. Making the TCR beta libraries involved quantitative 5'-RACE with molecular barcodes. In TCRdb, the 5' RACE reads were re-called with MiXCR into one record per CDR3 protein. Here the sample spans 450,000 to 550,000 distinct CDR3 sequences, under 5.5% being singletons. This receptor was taken from a male donor with ankylosing spondylitis. Sequenced: blood, either unsorted or a sorted T cell fraction (not recorded which). The V call is TRBV5-6, the J call TRBJ2-1, with D possibly TRBD2 on 5 matching bases. The chain's CDR3 is CASSLGSDLKNEQFF. CDR3 DNA: TGTGCCAGCAGCTTAGGGTCGGACTTAAAGAATGAGCAGTTCTTC.